This T cell receptor beta chain appears in the sequencing data of a study of shared clonotypes between healthy human individuals. Study-wide findings and caveats: Collection of samples was limited to blood; tissue repertoires likely differ. Among donors, clonotype sharing was expected to be affected by sequencing depth.

Method: immunoSEQ multiplex PCR; TCRdb's copy keeps in-frame clones and lacks some. Found here are 90,000 to 100,000 clones, about 45% of them singletons; the top ten hold about 14%. This clone was observed a single time. Its cognate antigen is unknown. The germline V and J ends were trimmed by 4 bases and 3 bases, with 16 bases remaining between them. CDR1 is LNHDA, CDR2 SQIVND, per germline (reference sequence). CDR3 size: 15 residues. Input material: PBMCs. This chain links TRBV19 with TRBJ2-7, with D possibly being TRBD1 (6 bases). This sequence was found in a woman in her thirties or forties in good health. Some clones in this sample may be carry-over from other donors' samples. This chain's CDR3 is CASSKRAQGLYEQYF. The CDR3 DNA sequence: TGTGCCAGTAGTAAGAGGGCACAGGGTCTCTACGAGCAGTACTTC.